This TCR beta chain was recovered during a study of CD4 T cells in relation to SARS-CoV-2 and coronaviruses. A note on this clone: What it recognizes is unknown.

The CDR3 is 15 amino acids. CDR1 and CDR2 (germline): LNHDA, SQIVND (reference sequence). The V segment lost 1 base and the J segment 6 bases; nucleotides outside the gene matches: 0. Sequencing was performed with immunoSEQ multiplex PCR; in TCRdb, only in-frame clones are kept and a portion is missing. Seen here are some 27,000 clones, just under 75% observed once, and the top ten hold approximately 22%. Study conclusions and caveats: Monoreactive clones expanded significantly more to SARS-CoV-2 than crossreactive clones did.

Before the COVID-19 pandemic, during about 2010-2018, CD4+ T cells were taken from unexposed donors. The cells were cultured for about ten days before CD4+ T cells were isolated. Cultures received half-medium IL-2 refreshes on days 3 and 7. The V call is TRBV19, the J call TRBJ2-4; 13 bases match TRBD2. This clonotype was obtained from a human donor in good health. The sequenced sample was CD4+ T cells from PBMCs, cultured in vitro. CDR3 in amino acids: CASSIGTSGRNIQYF. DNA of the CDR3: TGTGCCAGTAGTATAGGGACTAGCGGGAGAAACATTCAGTACTTC.